The 5 T cell receptor beta chains listed next were all sequenced from one sample in a study of Tregs in tolerant kidney transplant recipients. Produced via immunoSEQ multiplex PCR; TCRdb's table is partial and in-frame only. The sample records 50,000 to 85,000 clones, roughly 92% being singletons. Specimen: CD8+ T cells from blood, collected before the transplant. Receptors originate from a human donor who received a combined kidney and bone marrow transplant.

This clone was detected once. The genes are TRBV30 and TRBJ1-1, with D unresolved. The ends were cut back, 4 bases at V and 10 bases at J, with 19 bases in the middle. The V gene's germline CDR1 is GTSNPN and CDR2 SVGIG (reference sequence). This CDR3 region has 13 residues. CDR3 DNA sequence: TGTGCCTGGAAGGTTCTTGAGAATGAGGCAGCTTTCTTT. This translates into CAWKVLENEAAFF.

J is TRBJ2-7 and V is TRBV19; the D gene is possibly TRBD2 (6 bases). Germline loops: CDR1 LNHDA, CDR2 SQIVND (reference sequence). This CDR3 contains 14 residues. V lost 1 base, J lost 2 bases, and 9 bases lay in between. The DNA of the CDR3 is TGTGCCAGTAGTATAGGTGGCGGGACCTACGAGCAGTACTTC. Protein: CASSIGGGTYEQYF.

J is TRBJ2-1 and V is TRBV29-1, with D tentatively TRBD1 (6 bases). CDR3 length equals 10 residues. Germline V lookup: CDR1 SQVTM, CDR2 ANQGSEA. Trimming pared 4 bases from V and 12 bases from J, leaving 10 bases between. CDR3 DNA sequence: TGCAGCGTTGTAACAGGGCCGCAGTTCTTC. It codes for CSVVTGPQFF.

The chain is built from TRBV27 and TRBJ1-1, with a weak D call TRBD1 (6 bases). This CDR3 is built from 15 residues. CDR1 MNHEY and CDR2 SMNVEV come from the germline V gene (reference sequence). Trimming removed 5 bases from V and 5 bases from J, with 18 bases in between. CDR3 in DNA: TGTGCCAGCAGTCTCCAACAGACAGGCTGGACTGAAGCTTTCTTT. Translating gives CASSLQQTGWTEAFF.

The chain couples TRBV15 to TRBJ2-7; a weak D match, TRBD2 (6 bases). The V and J ends lost 5 bases and 2 bases respectively, with 13 bases between them. The CDR3 loop spans 14 amino acids. Germline V gives CDR1 LNHNV, CDR2 YYDKDF (reference sequence). CDR3 DNA: TGTGCCACCAGCTTCGGAGGGGCCCCCTACGAGCAGTACTTC. Translating it yields CATSFGGAPYEQYF.